The source of this TCR beta chain is a study of technical replicates of blood from several donors. Profiling relied on immunoSEQ multiplex PCR, and the TCRdb table lists in-frame clones only, not all of them. The sample lists tens of thousands of clones; 90% to 95% were seen once. This CDR3 is 16 amino acids long. Per the germline V gene, CDR1 is SGHRS and CDR2 is YFSETQ. With 4 bases removed from V and 1 base from J, the gap between germline ends came to 16 bases. This receptor was identified in a human donor in good health. Sequencing was done on a sample of T cells isolated from PBMCs. The rearrangement joins TRBV5-1 to TRBJ2-3; D uncertain. CDR3 coding DNA: TGCGCCAGCAGCCAGAAGGTAGCTGTCGGCACAGATACGCAGTATTTT. Amino acid sequence: CASSQKVAVGTDTQYF.